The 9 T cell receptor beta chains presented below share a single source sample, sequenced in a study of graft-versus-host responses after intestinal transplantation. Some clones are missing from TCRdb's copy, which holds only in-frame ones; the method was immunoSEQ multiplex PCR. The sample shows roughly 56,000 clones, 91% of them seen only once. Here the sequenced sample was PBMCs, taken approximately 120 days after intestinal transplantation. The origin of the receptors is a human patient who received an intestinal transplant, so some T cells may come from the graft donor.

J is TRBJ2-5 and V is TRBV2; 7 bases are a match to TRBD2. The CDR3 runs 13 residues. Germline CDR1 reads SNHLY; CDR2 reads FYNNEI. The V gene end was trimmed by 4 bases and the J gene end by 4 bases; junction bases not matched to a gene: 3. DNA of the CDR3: TGTGCCAGCAGTGGACTAGCCCGAGAGACCCAGTACTTC. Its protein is CASSGLARETQYF.

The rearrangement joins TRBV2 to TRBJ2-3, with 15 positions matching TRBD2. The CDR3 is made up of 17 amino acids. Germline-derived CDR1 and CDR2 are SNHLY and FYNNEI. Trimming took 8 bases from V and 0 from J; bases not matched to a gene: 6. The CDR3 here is CASLGLAGGKSTDTQYF. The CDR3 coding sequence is TGTGCCAGCCTGGGACTAGCGGGGGGCAAGAGCACAGATACGCAGTATTTT.

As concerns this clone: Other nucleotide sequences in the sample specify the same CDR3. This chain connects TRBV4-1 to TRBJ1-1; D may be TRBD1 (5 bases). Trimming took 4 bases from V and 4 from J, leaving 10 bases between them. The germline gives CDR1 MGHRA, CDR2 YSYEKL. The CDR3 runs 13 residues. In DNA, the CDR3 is TGCGCCAGCAGCCTTCTAGGGGCCACTGAAGCTTTCTTT. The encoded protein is CASSLLGATEAFF.

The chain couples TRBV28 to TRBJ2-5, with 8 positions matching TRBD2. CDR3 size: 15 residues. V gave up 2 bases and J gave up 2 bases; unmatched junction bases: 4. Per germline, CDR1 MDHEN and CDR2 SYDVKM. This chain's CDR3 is CASSLTAGGQETQYF. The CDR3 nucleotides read TGTGCCAGCAGTTTAACCGCGGGGGGACAAGAGACCCAGTACTTC.

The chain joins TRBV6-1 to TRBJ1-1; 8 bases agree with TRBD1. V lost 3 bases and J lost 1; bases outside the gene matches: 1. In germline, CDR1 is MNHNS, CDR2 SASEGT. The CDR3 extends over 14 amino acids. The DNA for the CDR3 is TGTGCCAGCAGTGAGGGACAGGAGAACACTGAAGCTTTCTTT. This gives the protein CASSEGQENTEAFF.

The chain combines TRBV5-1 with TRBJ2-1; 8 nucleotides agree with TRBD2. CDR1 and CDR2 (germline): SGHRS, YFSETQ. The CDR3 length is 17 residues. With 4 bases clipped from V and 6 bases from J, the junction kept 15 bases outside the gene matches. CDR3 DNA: TGCGCCAGCAGCATAGGACTAGCTAGGGGACTGCTCAATGAGCAGTTCTTC. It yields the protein CASSIGLARGLLNEQFF.

This chain's CDR3 is CAWSAHGNTEAFF. CDR3 nucleotides: TGTGCCTGGAGTGCGCACGGGAACACTGAAGCTTTCTTT. V gene TRBV30 combines with J gene TRBJ1-1; no clear D. Germline V gene sequence: CDR1 GTSNPN, CDR2 SVGIG (reference sequence). There are 13 residues in the CDR3. V shed 1 base and J shed 1 base, with 7 bases lying between them.

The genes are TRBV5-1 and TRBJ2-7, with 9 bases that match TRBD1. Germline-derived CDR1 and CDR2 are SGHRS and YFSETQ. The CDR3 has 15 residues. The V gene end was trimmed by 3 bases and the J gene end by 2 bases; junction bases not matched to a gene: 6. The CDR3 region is CASSSGQGSPYEQYF. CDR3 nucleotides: TGCGCCAGCAGCTCAGGACAGGGGAGCCCCTACGAGCAGTACTTC.

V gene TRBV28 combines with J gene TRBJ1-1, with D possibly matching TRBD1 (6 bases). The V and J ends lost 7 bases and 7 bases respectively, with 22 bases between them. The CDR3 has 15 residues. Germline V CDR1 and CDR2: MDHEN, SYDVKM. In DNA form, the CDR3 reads TGTGCCAGCAACCCCTCGGGAGCAGGGGTGGGTGAAGCTTTCTTT. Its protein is CASNPSGAGVGEAFF.